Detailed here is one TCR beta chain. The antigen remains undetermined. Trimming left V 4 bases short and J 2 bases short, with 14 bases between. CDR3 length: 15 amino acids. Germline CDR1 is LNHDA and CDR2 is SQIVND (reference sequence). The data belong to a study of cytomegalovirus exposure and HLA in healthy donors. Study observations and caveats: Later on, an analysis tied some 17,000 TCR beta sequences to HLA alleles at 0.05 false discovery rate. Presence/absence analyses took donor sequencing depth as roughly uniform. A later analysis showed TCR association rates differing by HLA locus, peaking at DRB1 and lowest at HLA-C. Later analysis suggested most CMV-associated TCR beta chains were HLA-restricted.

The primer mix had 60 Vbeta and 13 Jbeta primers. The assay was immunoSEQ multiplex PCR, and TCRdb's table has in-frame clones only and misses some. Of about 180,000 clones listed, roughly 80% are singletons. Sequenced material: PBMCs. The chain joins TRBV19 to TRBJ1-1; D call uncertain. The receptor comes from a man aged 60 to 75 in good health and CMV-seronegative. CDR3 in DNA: TGTGCCAGTAGTAGGTGGGAGGGTCTCAACACTGAAGCTTTCTTT. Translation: CASSRWEGLNTEAFF. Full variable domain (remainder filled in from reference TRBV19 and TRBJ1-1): DGGITQSPKYLFRKEGQNVTLSCEQNLNHDAMYWYRQDPGQGLRLIYYSQIVNDFQKGDIAEGYSVSREKKESFPLTVTSAQKNPTAFYLCASSRWEGLNTEAFFGQGTRLTVV.